Below are 18 T cell receptor beta chains sequenced from a single sample in a study of response to subunit inactivated influenza vaccine. TCRdb reprocessed the RT-PCR reads via MiXCR and lists one record per CDR3 protein. Of roughly 700,000 distinct CDR3 sequences in the sample, approximately 15% were seen once. Specimen: PBMCs from blood, collected 14 to 15 days before vaccination. The receptor set was obtained from a man over 45 who received an inactivated influenza vaccine.

The chain carries TRBV28 and TRBJ1-4, with D maybe TRBD1 (5 bases). Germline CDR1 is MDHEN and CDR2 is SYDVKM. With 5 bases removed from V and 13 bases from J, the gap between germline ends came to 17 bases. The CDR3 extends over 13 amino acids. CDR3 nucleotide sequence: TGTGCCAGCAGTCAAACAGGCGCGAGGCGACTGTTTTTT. Its translation: CASSQTGARRLFF.

The sample holds a few counts of this clonotype. V is TRBV2 and J is TRBJ2-1; 10 nucleotides line up with TRBD2. Looked up from germline, CDR1 is SNHLY and CDR2 is FYNNEI. The CDR3 totals 14 residues. The V and J ends lost 11 bases and 3 bases, in that order; junction bases with no gene match: 7. CDR3 in amino acids: CAGSLAGVYNEQFF. The DNA of the CDR3 is TGTGCCGGGTCGCTAGCGGGAGTCTACAATGAGCAGTTCTTC. Full variable domain (outside the CDR3, taken from reference TRBV2 and TRBJ2-1): EPEVTQTPSHQVTQMGQEVILRCVPISNHLYFYWYRQILGQKVEFLVSFYNNEISEKSEIFDDQFSVERPDGSNFTLKIRSTKLEDSAMYFCAGSLAGVYNEQFFGPGTRLTVL.

The sample holds many counts of this clonotype. The chain joins TRBV10-3 to TRBJ1-6; 9 positions agree with TRBD1. Looked up from germline, CDR1 is ENHRY and CDR2 is SYGVKD. With V trimmed by 6 bases and J by 7 bases, 7 bases remained unmatched. There are 15 residues in the CDR3. The CDR3 DNA follows: TGTGCCATCAGCTCCGGGACAGGGAAGAATTCACCCCTCCACTTT. Protein: CAISSGTGKNSPLHF.

There are a few counts of this clonotype. The V call is TRBV7-2, the J call TRBJ1-1; TRBD1 aligns across 8 bases. Trimming cost V 5 bases and J 4 bases; bases outside gene matches: 15. Germline CDR1 SGHTA, CDR2 FQGNSA. This CDR3 comprises 17 residues. The CDR3 region is CASSLNPGGVPSTEAFF. The CDR3 DNA follows: TGTGCCAGCAGCCTCAATCCAGGGGGCGTCCCCTCCACTGAAGCTTTCTTT.

This clonotype was seen a few times. For the CDR3, the DNA is TGTGCCACCAGCAGAGATCGGCGGGGGTACAATGAGCAGTTCTTC. Protein sequence: CATSRDRRGYNEQFF. J is TRBJ2-1 and V is TRBV15; TRBD2 agrees at 7 bases. V was pared by 0 bases and J by 4 bases, with 3 bases of the junction left unmatched. Germline CDR1 reads LNHNV; CDR2 reads YYDKDF (reference sequence). CDR3 length: 15 residues.

This clonotype came up a few times. The chain uses TRBV14 and TRBJ2-4; D is possibly TRBD1 or TRBD2 (7 bases each). CDR1 is SGHDN, CDR2 FVKESK, per germline. The V end was cut by 4 bases, the J end by 9 bases, with 13 bases between. The CDR3 extends over 13 amino acids. In DNA, the CDR3 is TGTGCCAGCAGCCCCAGGGGGGAGGGCATTCAGTACTTC. It translates to CASSPRGEGIQYF.

In this sample, this clonotype turned up many times. This sequence joins TRBV5-6 and TRBJ2-3, with D perhaps TRBD1 (6 bases). CDR3 size: 14 residues. Germline loops: CDR1 SGHDT, CDR2 YYEEEE. Trimming took off 0 bases at V and 4 bases at J, with 9 bases between the two ends. The CDR3 region is CASSLVPGADTQYF. The CDR3 nucleotides are TGTGCCAGCAGCTTGGTCCCAGGGGCAGATACGCAGTATTTT.

This clonotype was seen a handful of times. The chain joins TRBV29-1 to TRBJ2-5; 9 nucleotides match TRBD1. The germline V gene has CDR1 SQVTM and CDR2 ANQGSEA. The CDR3 is made up of 13 amino acids. V shed 6 bases, J shed 2 bases, and the junction held 4 bases outside the gene matches. CDR3 in amino acids: CSVGTGHQETQYF. In DNA form, the CDR3 reads TGCAGCGTCGGGACAGGGCATCAAGAGACCCAGTACTTC.

There are a few counts of this clonotype. This chain links TRBV7-9 with TRBJ1-2; a weak D match, TRBD1 (6 bases). Germline loops: CDR1 SEHNR, CDR2 FQNEAQ (reference sequence). Trimming took off 4 bases at V and 4 bases at J, with 16 bases between the two ends. CDR3 length: 15 residues. CDR3: CASSSQTGRSYGYTF. The CDR3 bases are TGTGCCAGCAGCTCCCAAACAGGGAGGAGCTATGGCTACACCTTC.

This clonotype has only a few counts. The chain is built from TRBV6-1 and TRBJ2-7; D might be TRBD2 (7 bases). Per the germline V gene, CDR1 is MNHNS and CDR2 is SASEGT. Deletions cut 3 bases from V and 6 bases from J, with 24 bases between. The CDR3 totals 17 residues. CDR3 DNA sequence: TGTGCCAGCAGTGATATCTTTATGGGGGGGCCTTCCCCCGAGCAGTACTTC. This gives the protein CASSDIFMGGPSPEQYF.

The chain couples TRBV20-1 to TRBJ2-1; D gene unclear. Deletions cut 6 bases from V and 15 bases from J, with 18 bases between. Germline assignment: CDR1 DFQATT and CDR2 SNEGSKA (reference sequence). The CDR3 is 11 amino acids. The CDR3 sequence: CSASVQPRLFF. CDR3 sequence (DNA): TGCAGTGCATCGGTTCAGCCGAGGTTGTTCTTC.

Note on this clonotype: Given a much more abundant clone one base away, this may be a read error. In this CDR3 the conserved last residue, phenylalanine or tryptophan, is missing, so a read error is likely. The chain links TRBV6-1 to TRBJ2-7; 7 bases are a match to TRBD1. Losses at the gene ends were 6 bases for V and 2 bases for J; bases not matched to a gene: 7. The CDR3 consists of 14 residues. Germline CDR1 MNHNS, CDR2 SASEGT. The CDR3 is CASRRTGNTYEQYY. The CDR3 bases are TGTGCCAGCAGAAGGACAGGCAATACCTACGAGCAGTACTAC.

The chain links TRBV9 to TRBJ2-3; D might be TRBD2 (6 bases). With 0 bases removed from V and 1 base from J, the gap between germline ends came to 9 bases. CDR1 is SGDLS and CDR2 is YYNGEE in the germline V gene. The CDR3 covers 15 residues. CDR3 DNA: TGTGCCAGCAGCGTAGCCGTAGCGGGCACAGATACGCAGTATTTT. Residues: CASSVAVAGTDTQYF. Full variable domain (outside the CDR3, taken from reference TRBV9 and TRBJ2-3): DSGVTQTPKHLITATGQRVTLRCSPRSGDLSVYWYQQSLDQGLQFLIQYYNGEERAKGNILERFSAQQFPDLHSELNLSSLELGDSALYFCASSVAVAGTDTQYFGPGTRLTVL.

The rearrangement links TRBV5-5 to TRBJ2-7; D possibly matches TRBD1 or TRBD2 (5 bases each). Trimming cost V 1 base and J 5 bases, with 16 bases left between them. CDR3 length: 15 residues. The germline gives CDR1 SGHKS, CDR2 YYEKEE (reference sequence). CDR3 nucleotides: TGTGCCAGCAGCTTGCATTGGCTGGGGCGGGACGAGCAGTACTTC. Translation: CASSLHWLGRDEQYF.

This clonotype appeared a few times. This sequence joins TRBV29-1 and TRBJ1-5; no clear D. The CDR3 extends over 12 amino acids. Germline values: CDR1 SQVTM, CDR2 ANQGSEA. The germline V and J ends were trimmed by 7 bases and 5 bases, with 12 bases remaining between them. CDR3 nucleotides: TGCAGCGCCGCACTGGCCGATCAGCCCCAGCATTTT. This codes for CSAALADQPQHF.

This clonotype was counted between two and nine times. The rearrangement joins TRBV29-1 to TRBJ1-2; weak D call: TRBD1 (6 bases). V was pared by 7 bases and J by 4 bases, with 13 bases between. This CDR3 spans 12 amino acids. Germline CDR1 SQVTM, CDR2 ANQGSEA. This chain's CDR3 is CSAGQYGYGYTF. The CDR3, as DNA: TGCAGCGCGGGACAATATGGCTATGGCTACACCTTC. Full variable domain (remainder filled in from reference TRBV29-1 and TRBJ1-2): SAVISQKPSRDICQRGTSLTIQCQVDSQVTMMFWYRQQPGQSLTLIATANQGSEATYESGFVIDKFPISRPNLTFSTLTVSNMSPEDSSIYLCSAGQYGYGYTFGSGTRLTVV.

Concerning this clonotype: This could be a read error, since a much larger clone is one nucleotide away. The CDR3 end shows no conserved phenylalanine or tryptophan, and so a read error is likely. CDR3 coding DNA: TGTGCCAGTAGACAGTACAATGAGCAGTTCTAC. It yields the protein CASRQYNEQFY. The chain joins TRBV19 to TRBJ2-1; D remains ambiguous. Deletions cut 6 bases from V and 4 bases from J, with 4 bases between. The germline V gene encodes CDR1 LNHDA and CDR2 SQIVND (reference sequence). The CDR3 is 11 residues long.

This clonotype has just a few counts. The V and J genes are TRBV18 and TRBJ2-3; D gene ambiguous. Per the germline V gene, CDR1 is KGHSH and CDR2 is LQKENI. The CDR3 spans 14 residues. V was trimmed by 3 bases and J by 2 bases, leaving 9 bases between them. CDR3 protein: CASSPGMATDTQYF. The CDR3 region has the DNA TGTGCCAGCTCACCCGGTATGGCCACAGATACGCAGTATTTT.